This TCR beta chain was profiled in a study of shared clonotypes between healthy human individuals. Naive-designated CD8 cells lacked CD45RO, were positively enriched for CCR7, and omitted terminally differentiated effector memory CD45RA+ cells. Clones were sequenced by immunoSEQ multiplex PCR, and TCRdb holds only the in-frame ones, with some missing. The sample consists of about 2,100,000 clones, roughly 91% of them appearing once. Germline CDR1 reads MNHEY; CDR2 reads SMNVEV (reference sequence). The length of the CDR3 is 13 residues. Trimming took 9 bases from V and 0 from J, leaving 12 bases between them.

The sample consisted of naive CD8+ T cells from PBMCs. The TCR comes from a man younger than 30 in good health. Some clones in this sample may be carry-over from other donors' samples. The V call is TRBV27, the J call TRBJ2-7; D may be TRBD2 (5 bases). CDR3 region: CARPGMSSYEQYF. DNA of the CDR3: TGTGCCAGACCGGGAATGAGCTCCTACGAGCAGTACTTC.